Here is one T cell receptor beta chain with its context. The target of this receptor is not known. No base-level quality is on record; no much larger clone is a single base apart. The library was generated by 5' RACE. The instrument given in TCRdb is Illumina HiSeq 2000. Template switching introduced a universal primer binding site; the final cDNA contained a unique molecular identifier, enabling accurate counting of TCR cDNA molecules. Specific primers in the conserved constant-segment region were used to synthesize first-strand cDNA for TCR alpha and beta chains. To control for contamination, every cDNA library carried two barcodes: a SMART-Mk sample barcode plus Illumina barcodes. TruSeq adapter sequences and Illumina sample barcodes were added in two successive PCR steps. The TCR alpha and beta cDNA libraries were sequenced on the Illumina HiSeq platform using custom primers. The published analysis was carried out like this. MiGEC processed the raw reads to extract unique molecular identifiers, while MiXCR was used to determine the CDR3 positions. For each individual, recombination models were inferred using an EM algorithm with the repgenHMM and IGoR tools. Shared clonotypes were analyzed with the tcR package in R, and sharing was normalized by the product of cloneset sizes. To study raw recombination without the effects of thymic and clonal selection, out-of-frame nonproductive sequences were analyzed. In TCRdb, the public reads were trimmed at Q25 with fastp and aligned with MiXCR, with productive beta chains retained. CDR3 protein duplicates are merged, each entry listing the most common genes and DNA. Here the V and J calls rest on TCRdb's processing, not on the authors' analysis. This sample gives fewer than 250,000 distinct CDR3 sequences in total; 7.5% of them show up just once. Clones ranked in the top ten supply about 5.6% of the sample.

Only healthy Caucasian donors were included. The twin cohort comprised three pairs of female monozygotic twins, all aged about 18 to 30 years. Positive isolation kits from Invitrogen were used to isolate CD4+ and CD8+ T cell populations. The data belong to a study of identical twins (dated by TCRdb to 2016 to 2017). Some background on the complete study: TCR alpha and beta repertoires from monozygotic twins, unrelated adults of various ages and cord blood were deep-sequenced to test whether fetal clonotypes persist. Replicate twin experiments were performed at different times using different library preparation protocols to rule out contamination. Overall study outcomes, separate from this receptor: Zero-insertion analyses could be partly confounded by invariant T cells such as MAIT and iNKT, though diverse VJ usage argued against such confounding for most clonotypes. Because the same donors could not be followed over many years, the conclusions relied on cross-sectional statistical analysis. Excess twin sharing in beta out-of-frame sequences was weaker because fewer shared sequences lowered the signal-to-noise ratio. Recombination models systematically underestimated out-of-frame TCR alpha sharing in monozygotic twins but agreed with sharing between unrelated individuals. Abundant cord blood beta clonotypes had fewer insertions, young adult naive repertoires showed a similar but weaker trend, and memory repertoires showed no such trend. Compared with coincidental sharing between unrelated individuals, out-of-frame TCR alpha sequences shared between twins had an excess of sequences with low generation probability.

Inclusive of the bounding cysteine and valine, the CDR3 is 14 residues long. Left in the record is the CDR3 DNA by itself, 42 bases read in frame from the first base. CDR1 and CDR2 are drawn from the germline V gene: MGHDK, SYGVNS. V gives up 4 bases and J gives up 6 bases, and the segment between their germline ends measures 16 bases. These data also featured in a second study, about yellow fever vaccine responses in identical twins. The second study, in turn, reports: The authors reported that the T cell response to vaccination in identical twins appeared partly convergent and partly personalized. In the study, vaccine-responding T cell clones were precisely tracked in identical twins.

Sequencing was done on a sample of CD8+ T cells sorted from blood. The V gene is TRBV25-1 and the J gene is TRBJ2-7, with TRBD1 tentatively as D gene (5 bases match). The TCR was taken from a woman between 18 and 29 years old in good health. The CDR3 protein is CASSVSGPTGEQYV. The base sequence is TGTGCCAGCAGTGTTTCAGGGCCTACGGGCGAGCAGTACGTC.